Shown below are 22 T cell receptor beta chains from a single sample sequenced in a study of shared clonotypes between healthy human individuals. Measured with immunoSEQ multiplex PCR; TCRdb has only the in-frame clones, and not every one. The sample consists of over 1.5 million clones, 95% to 99% of them appearing once. Sequences were obtained from naive CD4+ T cells sorted from blood. Noted subset: CD45RA+ positively selected. The receptors were sampled from a man aged 25-40 years in good health.

V is TRBV7-9 and J is TRBJ1-1; no clear D gene. Germline loops: CDR1 SEHNR, CDR2 FQNEAQ (reference sequence). This CDR3 region has 13 residues. Trimming stripped 5 bases from V and 1 base from J, with 8 bases between. The DNA of the CDR3 is TGTGCCAGCAGCGCATCGACGAACACTGAAGCTTTCTTT. It codes for CASSASTNTEAFF.

This chain connects TRBV11-3 to TRBJ2-5; possibly TRBD1 or TRBD2 for D (6 bases each). CDR3 size: 14 residues. V lost 5 bases to trimming and J lost 1 base, with 11 bases between them. The germline V gene encodes CDR1 SGHNT and CDR2 YENEEA. CDR3 in DNA: TGTGCCAGCAGCGGAGGGGGATCCCAAGAGACCCAGTACTTC. Translated: CASSGGGSQETQYF.

A remark on this clone: Compared with germline, one end of the junction differs, possibly owing to a read error. DNA of the CDR3: TGCAGCGTGGAAGGCACTAGCGACTCCTACAATGAGCAGTTCTTC. Protein sequence: CSVEGTSDSYNEQFF. The V call is TRBV29-1, the J call TRBJ2-1; 7 positions agree with TRBD2. The CDR3 is 15 amino acids. Germline CDR1 SQVTM, CDR2 ANQGSEA.

V is TRBV27 and J is TRBJ2-1, with D possibly matching TRBD2 (6 bases). The CDR3 is 14 residues long. In germline, CDR1 is MNHEY, CDR2 SMNVEV (reference sequence). Trimming cost V 0 bases and J 9 bases, with 12 bases left between them. The CDR3 DNA reads TGTGCCAGCAGTTTATCTCCAACCGGGGGTGAGCAGTTCTTC. Protein: CASSLSPTGGEQFF.

The chain uses TRBV2 and TRBJ2-5, with D tentatively TRBD1 (6 bases). The CDR3 sequence is 15 residues long. Trimming shortened V by 4 bases and J by 4 bases, and 16 bases separated the two germline ends. Germline values: CDR1 SNHLY, CDR2 FYNNEI. CDR3 amino acids: CASSVLQGLVETQYF. The CDR3 DNA sequence: TGTGCCAGCAGTGTATTACAGGGCCTTGTAGAGACCCAGTACTTC.

The rearrangement uses TRBV19 and TRBJ2-1; D is possibly TRBD1 or TRBD2 (5 bases each). This CDR3 spans 14 amino acids. Trimming shortened V by 3 bases and J by 7 bases, and 13 bases separated the two germline ends. Germline CDR1 LNHDA, CDR2 SQIVND (reference sequence). The CDR3 nucleotides read TGTGCCAGTAGTATGTGGGGGAGTGGGAATGAGCAGTTCTTC. This codes for CASSMWGSGNEQFF.

The chain combines TRBV5-1 with TRBJ2-3; 8 bases align to TRBD2. V gave up 4 bases and J gave up 6 bases; unmatched junction bases: 13. The CDR3 contains 16 residues. Looked up from germline, CDR1 is SGHRS and CDR2 is YFSETQ. CDR3 protein: CASSPTAGEVRDTQYF. The CDR3 DNA follows: TGCGCCAGCAGCCCCACAGCGGGAGAGGTTAGGGATACGCAGTATTTT.

A remark on this clone: Different DNA sequences within this sample yield the same CDR3. The rearrangement links TRBV4-3 to TRBJ1-5; D remains ambiguous. CDR1 is LGHNA, CDR2 YSLEER, per germline. This CDR3 contains 13 residues. With 0 bases removed from V and 5 bases from J, the gap between germline ends came to 5 bases. The CDR3 loop is CASSQDRDQPQHF. Here the CDR3 DNA reads TGCGCCAGCAGCCAAGATCGGGATCAGCCCCAGCATTTT.

This clone was seen a single time. The V gene is TRBV6-5, the J gene TRBJ2-7; D possibly corresponds to TRBD1 (6 bases). This CDR3 has 15 amino acids. Germline lookup yields CDR1 MNHEY and CDR2 SVGAGI. V gave up 6 bases and J gave up 0 bases, with 15 bases separating them. The CDR3 here is CASRRQAKSSYEQYF. CDR3 in DNA: TGTGCCAGCAGGCGACAGGCCAAGAGCTCCTACGAGCAGTACTTC.

The chain combines TRBV30 with TRBJ2-5; D ambiguous. Trimming took off 3 bases at V and 4 bases at J, with 9 bases between the two ends. The length of the CDR3 is 12 residues. CDR1 and CDR2 (germline): GTSNPN, SVGIG (reference sequence). CDR3 sequence reads: CAWRESRETQYF. CDR3 DNA sequence: TGTGCCTGGAGGGAGTCCCGAGAGACCCAGTACTTC.

This clone was observed a single time. The CDR3 loop is CASSYLAGAWETQYF. For the CDR3, the DNA is TGTGCCAGCAGTTACCTAGCGGGAGCCTGGGAGACCCAGTACTTC. This chain links TRBV6-5 with TRBJ2-5; 10 nucleotides match TRBD2. Germline CDR1 and CDR2: MNHEY and SVGAGI. The V segment lost 2 bases and the J segment 5 bases; nucleotides outside the gene matches: 5. The CDR3 extends over 15 amino acids.

This clone has just one count. This sequence joins TRBV7-3 and TRBJ2-3; D unresolved. The CDR3 runs 16 residues. Per the germline V gene, CDR1 is SGHTA and CDR2 is FQGTGA. Between the trimmed V and J ends, which lost 0 bases and 0 bases, there was a span of 10 bases. CDR3 protein: CASSLTHRTSTDTQYF. The CDR3 DNA sequence: TGTGCCAGCAGCTTAACGCACCGTACTAGCACAGATACGCAGTATTTT.

This chain joins TRBV19 and TRBJ1-2, with D perhaps matching TRBD1 (6 bases). Germline V CDR1 and CDR2: LNHDA, SQIVND (reference sequence). Trimming removed 5 bases from V and 8 bases from J, with 27 bases in between. The CDR3 loop spans 17 amino acids. CDR3 residues: CASSPQGQSSRGLGYTF. The CDR3 region has the DNA TGTGCCAGTAGTCCGCAAGGACAGAGTAGCAGGGGCCTCGGCTACACCTTC.

As for this clone: Other nucleotide sequences from this sample produce the same CDR3. The chain has TRBV18 and TRBJ2-7, with D tentatively TRBD2 (5 bases). Germline V CDR1 and CDR2: KGHSH, LQKENI. The V and J ends lost 3 bases and 5 bases respectively, with 8 bases between them. This CDR3 spans 12 amino acids. CDR3 residues: CASSPLRDEQYF. The CDR3 DNA reads TGTGCCAGCTCACCCTTGCGGGACGAGCAGTACTTC.

A word on this clone: Distinct nucleotide sequences in the sample also encode this CDR3. This chain links TRBV7-9 with TRBJ2-7; 7 bases match TRBD2. J lost 2 bases, V lost 3 bases, and 1 base had no gene match. Germline-derived CDR1 and CDR2 are SEHNR and FQNEAQ (reference sequence). The CDR3 is 13 amino acids. CDR3 amino acids: CASSLGGPYEQYF. The CDR3 DNA reads as TGTGCCAGCAGCTTGGGAGGGCCCTACGAGCAGTACTTC.

The rearrangement links TRBV6-5 to TRBJ2-1; D is possibly TRBD1 (6 bases). The V and J ends lost 2 bases and 4 bases respectively, with 9 bases between them. CDR1 is MNHEY and CDR2 is SVGAGI in the germline V gene. This CDR3 is 14 amino acids long. The CDR3 here is CASSYVRGYNEQFF. The CDR3 DNA sequence: TGTGCCAGCAGTTACGTCAGGGGTTACAATGAGCAGTTCTTC.

V and J are TRBV5-1 and TRBJ2-7; 7 bases line up with TRBD2. Germline CDR1 is SGHRS and CDR2 is YFSETQ. This CDR3 has 17 amino acids. The J segment lost 3 bases and the V segment lost 4 bases, leaving 16 bases of the junction unmatched. Here the CDR3 reads CASSQGTTWRADYEQYF. The DNA for the CDR3 is TGCGCCAGCAGCCAAGGGACTACCTGGCGGGCCGACTACGAGCAGTACTTC.

This sequence joins TRBV29-1 and TRBJ2-5; D perhaps matches TRBD1 (6 bases). Trimming left V 8 bases short and J 5 bases short, with 18 bases between. The CDR3 is 13 residues long. CDR1 and CDR2 from the germline V gene are SQVTM and ANQGSEA. The CDR3 sequence is CSSYRDKPETQYF. CDR3 nucleotide sequence: TGCAGCTCCTACCGGGACAAACCGGAGACCCAGTACTTC. The complete variable domain, with remaining parts taken from reference TRBV29-1 and TRBJ2-5, reads SAVISQKPSRDICQRGTSLTIQCQVDSQVTMMFWYRQQPGQSLTLIATANQGSEATYESGFVIDKFPISRPNLTFSTLTVSNMSPEDSSIYLCSSYRDKPETQYFGPGTRLLVL.

A word on this clone: Other nucleotide sequences in the sample specify the same CDR3. This rearrangement joins TRBV19 to TRBJ2-1, with D perhaps TRBD1 (5 bases). The V gene's germline CDR1 is LNHDA and CDR2 SQIVND (reference sequence). V was pared by 3 bases and J by 9 bases, with 9 bases between. This CDR3 comprises 12 residues. For the CDR3, the DNA is TGTGCCAGTAGTATGGGGCGAGGTGAGCAGTTCTTC. Translated: CASSMGRGEQFF.

J is TRBJ2-5 and V is TRBV5-1; a weak D match, TRBD2 (6 bases). CDR3 length equals 15 residues. The V end lost 5 bases, the J end lost 2 bases, and 16 bases lay between the germline ends. Per the germline V gene, CDR1 is SGHRS and CDR2 is YFSETQ. CDR3 DNA sequence: TGCGCCAGCAGGAGCAGCGGGTACGAACAAGAGACCCAGTACTTC. This sequence encodes CASRSSGYEQETQYF. The full variable domain, in which reference TRBV5-1 and TRBJ2-5 provide the parts outside the CDR3, is KAGVTQTPRYLIKTRGQQVTLSCSPISGHRSVSWYQQTPGQGLQFLFEYFSETQRNKGNFPGRFSGRQFSNSRSEMNVSTLELGDSALYLCASRSSGYEQETQYFGPGTRLLVL.

The chain links TRBV28 to TRBJ1-4, with D tentatively TRBD1 (5 bases). The CDR3 has 16 residues. The V end was cut by 2 bases, the J end by 2 bases, with 12 bases between. Germline V gene data show CDR1 as MDHEN and CDR2 as SYDVKM. In DNA form, the CDR3 reads TGTGCCAGCAGTTTAGCCGGCGCAGGGACTAATGAAAAACTGTTTTTT. It is translated as CASSLAGAGTNEKLFF.

This clone was detected only once. The chain combines TRBV7-2 with TRBJ2-7; D remains ambiguous. Trimming shortened V by 7 bases and J by 7 bases, and 17 bases separated the two germline ends. Germline V gene lookup returns CDR1 SGHTA and CDR2 FQGNSA. CDR3 length: 13 amino acids. The CDR3 here is CASTLIGREEQYF. The CDR3, as DNA: TGTGCCAGCACCCTTATCGGGCGCGAAGAGCAGTACTTC.